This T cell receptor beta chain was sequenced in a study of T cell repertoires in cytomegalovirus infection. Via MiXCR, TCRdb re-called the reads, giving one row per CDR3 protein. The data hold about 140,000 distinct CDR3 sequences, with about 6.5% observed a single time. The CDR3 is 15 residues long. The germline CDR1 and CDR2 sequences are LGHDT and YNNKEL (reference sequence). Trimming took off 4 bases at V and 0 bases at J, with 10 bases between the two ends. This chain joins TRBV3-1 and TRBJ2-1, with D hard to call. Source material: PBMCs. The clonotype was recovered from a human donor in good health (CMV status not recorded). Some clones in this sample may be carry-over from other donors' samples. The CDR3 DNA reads TGTGCCAGCAGCCCAAGGCCGGGCTCCTACAATGAGCAGTTCTTC. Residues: CASSPRPGSYNEQFF.